This T cell receptor (beta chain) derives from a study of identical twins. Study findings and constraints: Cord blood's abundant beta clonotypes had fewer insertions, unlike memory repertoires.

This clonotype was seen at least ten times. Its antigen is still unknown. In every case, the donor was a healthy Caucasian. Germline CDR1 reads SEHNR; CDR2 reads FQNEAQ (reference sequence). CDR3 length equals 15 residues. Unmatched junction bases numbered 5, after V lost 2 bases and J lost 4 bases. It was template switching that added a universal primer site, and there were unique molecular identifiers on the cDNA. TCRdb redid the calling of the 5' RACE reads with MiXCR, one entry per CDR3 protein. The table has 510,000 or so distinct CDR3 sequences, 12% to 15% seen once; the top ten hold roughly 0.42%. These data also formed part of another study, on yellow fever vaccine responses in identical twins.

The clonotype originates from a young woman in good health. This rearrangement joins TRBV7-9 to TRBJ2-1, with 7 bases identical to TRBD1. Sequences were obtained from CD4+ T cells sorted from blood. The DNA for the CDR3 is TGTGCCAGCAGCTTATCCAGGGGGAAGTACAATGAGCAGTTCTTC. As protein: CASSLSRGKYNEQFF. Full variable domain (outside the CDR3, taken from reference TRBV7-9 and TRBJ2-1): DTGVSQNPRHKITKRGQNVTFRCDPISEHNRLYWYRQTLGQGPEFLTYFQNEAQLEKSRLLSDRFSAERPKGSFSTLEIQRTEQGDSAMYLCASSLSRGKYNEQFFGPGTRLTVL.